Shown below are 7 T cell receptor beta chains from a single sample sequenced in a study of cytomegalovirus exposure and HLA in healthy donors. PCR amplification relied on 60 Vbeta primers (plus 13 Jbeta primers). Sequencing was performed with immunoSEQ multiplex PCR; in TCRdb, only in-frame clones are kept and a portion is missing. The sample yields more than 95,000 clones, under 85% seen once. Source material: PBMCs. The receptor set was obtained from a female donor in good health and CMV-seropositive.

The chain carries TRBV6-1 and TRBJ2-5; 8 bases fit TRBD2. Germline values: CDR1 MNHNS, CDR2 SASEGT. The length of the CDR3 is 17 residues. V was clipped by 2 bases and J by 3 bases; unmatched bases: 11. The CDR3, as DNA: TGTGCCAGCAGTGAACATGTACGGGGGGGCAGGGAAGAGACCCAGTACTTC. As protein: CASSEHVRGGREETQYF.

The chain has TRBV28 and TRBJ1-2; no definite D call. The V end was cut by 4 bases, the J end by 4 bases, with 16 bases between. CDR1 is MDHEN and CDR2 is SYDVKM in the germline V gene. CDR3 length: 15 residues. The CDR3 region has the DNA TGTGCCAGCAGTTCCCCCCCTACCTCCTCCTATGGCTACACCTTC. Amino acids: CASSSPPTSSYGYTF.

The CDR3 loop reads CASSSSDMYYGYTF. The CDR3 DNA sequence: TGTGCCAGCAGTTCTTCTGACATGTACTATGGCTACACCTTC. The chain joins TRBV28 to TRBJ1-2; D not resolved. The CDR3 runs to 14 residues. Trimming took off 4 bases at V and 3 bases at J, with 12 bases between the two ends. Germline V CDR1 and CDR2: MDHEN, SYDVKM.

The chain joins TRBV10-3 to TRBJ2-2; D not resolved. The CDR3 is 11 amino acids. The V gene lost 4 bases and the J gene lost 5 bases, with 2 bases spanning the gap. Germline V gene data show CDR1 as ENHRY and CDR2 as SYGVKD. The DNA of the CDR3 is TGTGCCATCAGTGCAACCGGGGAGCTGTTTTTT. Encoded protein: CAISATGELFF.

The V gene is TRBV7-2, the J gene TRBJ2-7, with D perhaps TRBD1 (5 bases). The CDR3 extends over 15 amino acids. V shed 4 bases and J shed 0 bases, with 13 bases lying between them. CDR1 is SGHTA and CDR2 is FQGNSA in the germline V gene. For the CDR3, the DNA is TGTGCCAGCAGCTCCCTGCGCAGGGCCTCCTACGAGCAGTACTTC. Its protein is CASSSLRRASYEQYF. Full variable domain (outside the CDR3, taken from reference TRBV7-2 and TRBJ2-7): GAGVSQSPSNKVTEKGKDVELRCDPISGHTALYWYRQSLGQGLEFLIYFQGNSAPDKSGLPSDRFSAERTGGSVSTLTIQRTQQEDSAVYLCASSSLRRASYEQYFGPGTRLTVT.

The chain links TRBV9 to TRBJ2-5; a possible D gene is TRBD1 (5 bases). Germline lookup yields CDR1 SGDLS and CDR2 YYNGEE. The CDR3 runs 12 residues. The germline V and J ends were trimmed by 4 bases and 4 bases, with 8 bases remaining between them. The CDR3 reads CASSRGRETQYF. The CDR3 region has the DNA TGTGCCAGCAGCAGGGGCCGAGAGACCCAGTACTTC.

The rearrangement uses TRBV14 and TRBJ1-2, with 8 nucleotides matching TRBD1. Germline trimming cut 4 bases from V and 3 bases from J; bases unmatched to any gene: 7. CDR3 length: 15 amino acids. Germline loops: CDR1 SGHDN, CDR2 FVKESK. Here the CDR3 reads CASSLIGQGDYGYTF. The CDR3, as DNA: TGTGCCAGCAGCCTCATTGGACAGGGCGACTATGGCTACACCTTC.